The 14 T cell receptor beta chains below were found in one sample sequenced in a study of blood T cell repertoires in COVID-19. Here immunoSEQ multiplex PCR was the method, and the copy in TCRdb shows in-frame clones only, minus some. The sample contains about 160,000 clones, 60% to 85% of which appear only once. The sample was peripheral blood. These receptors were taken from a woman aged 55-75 years with COVID-19, enrolled during active disease.

This chain links TRBV15 with TRBJ2-3, with 8 bases that match TRBD2. CDR3 size: 18 residues. J was trimmed by 3 bases and V by 9 bases; bases with no gene match: 20. Germline CDR1 reads LNHNV; CDR2 reads YYDKDF (reference sequence). CDR3 region: CATEPGRVAGYQTDTQYF. The CDR3, as DNA: TGTGCCACGGAACCAGGTCGAGTAGCGGGATATCAAACAGATACGCAGTATTTT.

The sample holds a few counts of this clone. The same CDR3 is also encoded by other DNA sequences in this sample. V gene TRBV18 combines with J gene TRBJ1-1; D unresolved. V dropped 2 bases and J dropped 0 bases, with 7 bases sitting between them. Per the germline V gene, CDR1 is KGHSH and CDR2 is LQKENI. CDR3 size: 14 residues. This CDR3 is CASSPGQLNTEAFF. CDR3 nucleotide sequence: TGTGCCAGCTCACCAGGCCAGTTGAACACTGAAGCTTTCTTT.

J is TRBJ2-6 and V is TRBV7-2; possible D gene TRBD1, 6 bases. V was pared by 4 bases and J by 1 base, with 11 bases between. The CDR3 extends over 16 amino acids. Germline lookup yields CDR1 SGHTA and CDR2 FQGNSA. The CDR3 DNA follows: TGTGCCAGCAGCTCCCAGGGGAGATCTGGGGCCAACGTCCTGACTTTC. Protein product: CASSSQGRSGANVLTF.

This chain joins TRBV5-1 and TRBJ2-3; D unresolved. The CDR3 consists of 16 residues. V was cut by 0 bases and J by 0 bases, with 11 bases left in between. Germline CDR1 reads SGHRS; CDR2 reads YFSETQ. The CDR3 DNA follows: TGCGCCAGCAGCTTGGCTGGCAGAACGAGCACAGATACGCAGTATTTT. Its translation: CASSLAGRTSTDTQYF.

The rearrangement uses TRBV6-5 and TRBJ1-1; D call uncertain. CDR3 length: 13 residues. CDR1 MNHEY and CDR2 SVGAGI come from the germline V gene. V was cut by 8 bases and J by 2 bases, with 12 bases left in between. The CDR3 spells CASGRRLNTEAFF. DNA for the CDR3: TGTGCCAGCGGGAGGAGGTTAAACACTGAAGCTTTCTTT.

The chain couples TRBV2 to TRBJ2-4; tentative D call: TRBD2 (7 bases). This CDR3 has 16 residues. V was shortened by 2 bases and J by 8 bases, with 19 bases between the two germline ends. Germline assignment: CDR1 SNHLY and CDR2 FYNNEI. The chain's CDR3 is CASSERGGLPGDIQYF. In DNA form, the CDR3 reads TGTGCCAGCAGTGAAAGGGGGGGCCTCCCAGGGGACATTCAGTACTTC. Looking up the rest from reference TRBV2 and TRBJ2-4 gives the full variable domain: EPEVTQTPSHQVTQMGQEVILRCVPISNHLYFYWYRQILGQKVEFLVSFYNNEISEKSEIFDDQFSVERPDGSNFTLKIRSTKLEDSAMYFCASSERGGLPGDIQYFGAGTRLSVL.

The chain recombines TRBV2 with TRBJ2-1; D unresolved. The length of the CDR3 is 13 residues. Germline V lookup: CDR1 SNHLY, CDR2 FYNNEI. V shed 6 bases and J shed 5 bases, with 11 bases lying between them. This chain's CDR3 is CASRGEWNNEQFF. DNA for the CDR3: TGTGCCAGCAGAGGAGAGTGGAACAATGAGCAGTTCTTC. The full variable domain, in which reference TRBV2 and TRBJ2-1 provide the parts outside the CDR3, is EPEVTQTPSHQVTQMGQEVILRCVPISNHLYFYWYRQILGQKVEFLVSFYNNEISEKSEIFDDQFSVERPDGSNFTLKIRSTKLEDSAMYFCASRGEWNNEQFFGPGTRLTVL.

The rearrangement joins TRBV7-2 to TRBJ1-5, with D maybe TRBD1 (5 bases). Trimming stripped 1 base from V and 7 bases from J, with 11 bases between. The CDR3 is 14 residues long. Germline-derived CDR1 and CDR2 are SGHTA and FQGNSA. The CDR3 protein is CASSLGYRPQPQHF. CDR3 nucleotide sequence: TGTGCCAGCAGCTTAGGGTACAGGCCACAGCCCCAGCATTTT.

Comment on this clone: At one boundary the junction diverges from the germline segment, which might be a read error. The chain combines TRBV30 with TRBJ1-1, with TRBD1 matching 7 bases. The CDR3 is made up of 13 amino acids. Germline CDR1 reads GTSNPN; CDR2 reads SVGIG (reference sequence). CDR3 residues: CAWSVGVGGGWIF. The CDR3 nucleotides read TGTGCCTGGAGTGTAGGAGTAGGGGGCGGGTGGATCTTT.

The V gene is TRBV6-2 or TRBV6-3, the J gene TRBJ1-6; 10 bases line up with TRBD1. Germline CDR1 MNHEY, CDR2 SVGEGT. Trimming took 3 bases from V and 10 from J; bases not matched to a gene: 9. The CDR3 has 16 residues. The CDR3, as DNA: TGTGCCAGCAGTTATCAAACCGGGACAGGGGTCTCACCCCTCCACTTT. Residues: CASSYQTGTGVSPLHF.

The chain carries TRBV6-2 or TRBV6-3 and TRBJ1-5, with D maybe TRBD1 (5 bases). The CDR3 runs 14 residues. CDR1 and CDR2 (germline): MNHEY, SVGEGT. Trimming shortened V by 5 bases and J by 1 base, and 9 bases separated the two germline ends. CDR3 DNA: TGTGCCAGCAGTCGACAGAGAAGCAATCAGCCCCAGCATTTT. This sequence encodes CASSRQRSNQPQHF.

A few counts support this clone. The chain has TRBV19 and TRBJ2-2, with a weak D call TRBD2 (6 bases). V dropped 6 bases and J dropped 0 bases, with 14 bases sitting between them. Germline CDR1 reads LNHDA; CDR2 reads SQIVND (reference sequence). CDR3 size: 16 residues. CDR3 region: CASRRLAIANTGELFF. The CDR3 nucleotides are TGTGCCAGTAGGAGGCTAGCGATCGCGAACACCGGGGAGCTGTTTTTT.

This sequence joins TRBV5-1 and TRBJ2-1; D gene unclear. V was clipped by 1 base and J by 0 bases, with 5 bases between them. There are 14 residues in the CDR3. Germline-derived CDR1 and CDR2 are SGHRS and YFSETQ. The CDR3 sequence: CASSLRSSYNEQFF. CDR3 nucleotide sequence: TGCGCCAGCAGCTTGAGGAGCTCCTACAATGAGCAGTTCTTC.

The chain couples TRBV24-1 to TRBJ2-1, with TRBD2 matching over 7 bases. Germline loops: CDR1 KGHDR, CDR2 SFDVKD. V was pared by 4 bases and J by 4 bases, with 6 bases of the junction left unmatched. The CDR3 spans 15 residues. Here the CDR3 DNA reads TGTGCCACCAGTGAGCGGGGGAGCGCGTACAATGAGCAGTTCTTC. Its protein product is CATSERGSAYNEQFF.